These T cell receptor beta chains were read from a single sample in a study of T cells after posttransplantation cyclophosphamide. The assay was immunoSEQ multiplex PCR, and TCRdb's table has in-frame clones only and misses some. This sample has 7,500 to 9,500 clones, with 89% found just once. Sequenced input: memory CD4+ T cells sorted from PBMCs. The receptors were gathered from a woman in her sixties in good health, CMV-negative, and a related stem cell transplant donor. Each CDR3 is given with its conserved first and last residue. Fields, in order: V gene, D gene, J gene, CDR3 DNA, CDR3 protein. D genes are given only for firm matches.

TRBV19	NA	TRBJ1-6	TGTGCCAGTAGTGGGGGCTCTGGCTATAATTCCCCCCTCCACTTT	CASSGGSGYNSPLHF
TRBV2	TRBD1	TRBJ2-2	TGTGCCAGCAGTGAAATGGGCCAGGGGGCCCTTATGGGCGGGGAGCTGTTTTTT	CASSEMGQGALMGGELFF
TRBV18	TRBD1	TRBJ1-5	TGTGCCAGCTCACCAGGTTCAGGGGGCGGTCAGCCCCAGCATTTT	CASSPGSGGGQPQHF
TRBV6-5	TRBD1	TRBJ1-6	TGTGCCAGCACCCGAGGGGGCTGGACTTCACCCCTCCACTTT	CASTRGGWTSPLHF
TRBV10-2	TRBD2	TRBJ2-1	TGCGCCAGCTCCGAACGAGCGGGGGGATACAATGAGCAGTTCTTC	CASSERAGGYNEQFF
TRBV4-2	NA	TRBJ2-7	TGTGCCAGCAGCCAAGACGGGGCGGGGAGGCAGTACTTC	CASSQDGAGRQYF
TRBV5-4	TRBD2	TRBJ2-7	TGTGCCAGCAGCCCGCGAGTCGCGGCGGGGGGTCCGCGCGAGCAGTACTTC	CASSPRVAAGGPREQYF
TRBV19	TRBD1	TRBJ2-7	TGTGCCAGTAGCGGACAGGGATTCGGCTACGAGCAGTACTTC	CASSGQGFGYEQYF
TRBV27	NA	TRBJ1-2	TGTGCCAGCAGTCAAGTCGCAGGAACCACTAACTATGGCTACACCTTC	CASSQVAGTTNYGYTF
TRBV7-2	TRBD1	TRBJ1-2	TGTGCCAGCAGCTTCCCTGGACAGGGGGCCTATGGCTACACCTTC	CASSFPGQGAYGYTF